This T cell receptor beta chain was captured by sequencing in a study of post-analysis software for immune sequencing data. The wider study: Courses of disease covered relapsing-remitting, secondary progressive and progressive-relapsing multiple sclerosis. Broader study findings: A handful of TRBV segments occurring more often in patients than controls included TRBV5-6, TRBV5-1 and TRBV20-1. Diversity measured as normalized Chao1 was significantly lower in multiple sclerosis patients than in controls. By F measure, samples from a shared preparation batch strongly co-clustered.

In germline, CDR1 is KGHDR, CDR2 SFDVKD. V shed 1 base, J shed 1 base, and the junction held 16 bases outside the gene matches. The CDR3 is 20 amino acids. cDNA libraries for TCR beta contained unique molecular identifiers. Between roughly 1 and 10 million T cells gave rise to hundreds of thousands of cDNA molecules. TCRdb re-derived calls from the PCR reads in MiXCR, one entry per CDR3 protein. Of about 760,000 distinct CDR3 sequences listed, less than 35% are singletons. This clonotype has only a few counts. Its specificity is unknown. This TCR came from a girl under 18 with multiple sclerosis. The rearrangement joins TRBV24-1 to TRBJ2-5; 8 bases match TRBD1. The sample consisted of blood. The CDR3 coding sequence is TGTGCCACCAGTGATTTATTCAGGGGGCCCTACCGTTCCGGCCAAGAGACCCAGTACTTC. Translation gives CATSDLFRGPYRSGQETQYF.